The clone carrying this TCR beta chain was recorded a few times. V lost 6 bases to trimming and J lost 5 bases; unmatched junction nucleotides: 9. The length of the CDR3 is 15 residues. CDR1 is SGHVS and CDR2 is FQNEAQ in the germline V gene. TCR beta CDR3 sequences were amplified from RNA transcripts. Initially, a first-round RT-PCR of the TCR CDR3 employed the HTBI primer set. From the multiplex PCR reads, TCRdb called clonotypes with MiXCR, one entry per CDR3 protein. The data contain about 590,000 distinct CDR3 sequences, 15% to 19% of them singletons. This sample stems from a study of T cells in Graves' hyperthyroidism and ophthalmopathy.

The sample was blood. The chain combines TRBV7-8 with TRBJ2-1; TRBD2 matches at 8 bases. The TCR sequence derives from a woman aged 30 to 39 with Graves' hyperthyroidism. The CDR3 DNA reads as TGTGCCAGCAGAAGAGCGGGAGTCACACACAATGAGCAGTTCTTC. It codes for CASRRAGVTHNEQFF.